The source of this T cell receptor (beta chain) is a study of T cells in Graves' hyperthyroidism and ophthalmopathy. General study results and limits: Progression to ophthalmopathy was predicted a median of approximately seven months early.

RNA transcripts served as the template for amplifying TCR beta CDR3 regions. An initial round of RT-PCR targeting the TCR CDR3 relied on the HTBI primer set. TCRdb redid the calling of the multiplex PCR reads with MiXCR, one entry per CDR3 protein. The profile shows hundreds of thousands of distinct CDR3 sequences, about 13% of them singletons. Exclusion followed for patients with uncontrolled infection, other autoimmune disease, pregnancy or lactation. The PBMCs were taken from under 12 ml of fresh peripheral blood. V lost 4 bases and J lost 5, with 12 bases in between. This CDR3 is built from 14 residues. Per the germline V gene, CDR1 is MNHNS and CDR2 is SASEGT. This clonotype was recorded many times. Antigen specificity is unknown.

This chain joins TRBV6-1 and TRBJ1-5; possibly TRBD1 for D (6 bases). The sample taken for sequencing was blood. The clonotype was recovered from a woman aged 18-35 years with Graves' hyperthyroidism. The CDR3 loop reads CASSGGPGDQPQHF. The DNA of the CDR3 is TGTGCCAGCAGTGGGGGGCCGGGGGATCAGCCCCAGCATTTT.